The next 2 T cell receptor beta chains were all read from a single sample in a study of blood T cells in healthy people across ages. The use of a sample-barcoded 5' primer and a J-beta primer mix characterized a second PCR of 7 to 11 cycles. TCRdb called the 5' RACE reads again in MiXCR, with one record for every CDR3 protein. Among 1.8 million or so distinct CDR3 sequences listed, about two fifths were seen once. Sequenced: blood. These TCRs come from a human donor in good health.

This clonotype has just a few counts. The chain uses TRBV6-5 and TRBJ2-1; 7 nucleotides agree with TRBD2. Per germline, CDR1 MNHEY and CDR2 SVGAGI. V lost 0 bases, J lost 3 bases, and 5 bases stayed unmatched. CDR3 length equals 16 residues. DNA of the CDR3: TGTGCCAGCAGTTACTCCGCGGGGGAGTACTACAATGAGCAGTTCTTC. Its protein product is CASSYSAGEYYNEQFF.

This chain connects TRBV7-9 to TRBJ1-2; 9 positions agree with TRBD1. V shed 5 bases, J shed 7 bases, and the junction held 11 bases outside the gene matches. The CDR3 is 15 amino acids. Germline lookup yields CDR1 SEHNR and CDR2 FQNEAQ (reference sequence). The CDR3 nucleotides read TGTGCCAGCAGCCCACCCCCTGGGACAGGGATTGGCTACACCTTC. It translates to CASSPPPGTGIGYTF. Looking up the rest from reference TRBV7-9 and TRBJ1-2 gives the full variable domain: DTGVSQNPRHKITKRGQNVTFRCDPISEHNRLYWYRQTLGQGPEFLTYFQNEAQLEKSRLLSDRFSAERPKGSFSTLEIQRTEQGDSAMYLCASSPPPGTGIGYTFGSGTRLTVV.